This T cell receptor (beta chain) was retrieved from a study of CD8+ T cells in alopecia areata (dated by TCRdb to about 2018). The study in broad terms: The treated patients, all with moderate-to-severe alopecia areata, were enrolled in an open-label pilot trial of oral tofacitinib given at 5 to 10 mg twice daily. Disease severity in treated patients was measured with the SALT score, which quantifies the percentage of affected scalp surface area. High-throughput TCRbeta sequencing was used to examine T cell clonal expansion in alopecia areata in both the C3H/HeJ mouse model and human patients. Tofacitinib-treated patients had biopsies at baseline and at 4 and 24 weeks of treatment, with a later scalp biopsy in several patients. TCRbeta CDR3 regions were amplified by immunoSEQ multiplex PCR with 35 Vbeta forward and 13 Jbeta reverse primers. RNA came from the PAXgene miRNA kit for fixed scalp, the miRNeasy kit for PBMCs, and the RNeasy kit for mouse skin. Clonality in the scalp was compared among normal scalp (n=4), patchy alopecia areata scalp (n=8), and alopecia totalis/universalis scalp (n=8). Human TCRbeta sequencing covered scalp tissue and sorted CD4+ and CD8+ peripheral blood T cells from patchy and totalis/universalis alopecia areata patients and healthy controls. Patients received tofacitinib for 6 to 18 months and were then followed off drug for 6 months to check for delayed response and recurrence.

This clone has a single count. The target of this receptor is not known. No per-base quality is available; no much larger clone lies one base away. The library was prepared using the immunoSEQ multiplex PCR assay. RNA was extracted from all samples and reverse transcribed into cDNA, which served as template for TCR sequencing. First-strand cDNA was synthesized using SuperScript III with a 2:1 mix of oligo-dT and random hexamers. Amplification bias was assessed with a synthetic immune receptor repertoire, and residual bias was removed computationally. As for the original processing: Raw reads were preprocessed for error removal, and CDR3 was defined according to IMGT conventions as running from the conserved cysteine to phenylalanine. Clonality was computed as 1 minus the Shannon entropy, with the entropy normalized by log2 of the number of productive unique TCRs. Whether scalp clones were CD4 or CD8 was inferred by matching scalp TCRbeta sequences against CD4 and CD8 repertoires sorted from blood. Held by TCRdb, this immuneACCESS table contains in-frame sequences only and omits some clones. Under half of the omission traces to an unresolved V gene where checked; the cause of the rest is unknown. V and J calls plus clone size are reproduced from that table; the DNA served to infer D and trimming. This sample has 75,000 to 80,000 clones in its table, and approximately 72% of those were observed once. The ten largest clones take up roughly a quarter of the sample.

CDR1 and CDR2 are read off the germline V gene as SGHTA and FQGTGA. Cut back by 0 bases and 0 bases, the V and J ends lie 23 bases apart. The CDR3 starts with the cysteine, ends with the phenylalanine, and has 20 residues. The entry retains the CDR3 DNA only, 60 bases that are in frame from base 1. What the study reported, not specific to this receptor: Compared with normal scalp, lesional scalp, particularly in alopecia totalis/universalis, had higher clonality and more expanded CD8+ clones, which suggests antigenic drive. Many expanded lesional clones were found to persist in scalp and blood during tofacitinib treatment, and relapse after treatment cessation may be partly explained by this persistence. Because the treated cohort was small and had just a single nonresponder, larger studies are needed to establish links between baseline CD8+ expansion and response. Shared TCR sequences between patients were less evident than in mice, which may be partly attributable to HLA diversity in the patient population. Scalp TCR repertoire analysis is complicated because resident alphabeta T cells in normal human skin are also sequenced, whereas mouse skin is dominated by gammadelta T cells. Scalp clonality and the number of expanded CD8+ clones among the top 100 scalp clones were significantly decreased by tofacitinib.

What the time point label conveys for this sample: 20 to 30 weeks on oral tofacitinib. This sample's treatment or condition label indicates: oral pan-JAK inhibitor, 5-10 mg twice daily. From alopecia areata patients, peripheral blood was collected along with lesional scalp punch biopsies. PBMCs were isolated by density centrifugation and stained for CD3, CD4 and CD8, after which CD4+ and CD8+ T cells were sorted on a FACSAria. The receptor chain draws on TRBV7-3 and TRBJ1-1, with the D segment identity uncertain. The sequenced sample was CD8+ T cells sorted from blood, obtained at week 24, from a patient treated with tofacitinib. This clonotype originated in a human donor with alopecia areata. The CDR3 is CASSLTKRVGRTNLNTEAFF. The DNA is as follows: TGTGCCAGCAGCTTAACGAAGAGGGTCGGCAGGACTAACCTGAACACTGAAGCTTTCTTT.